A selection of T cell receptor beta chains follows, all from one sample in a study of yellow fever vaccine responses in identical twins. TCRdb re-derived calls from the RT-PCR reads in MiXCR, one entry per CDR3 protein. The sample carries several hundred distinct CDR3 sequences, roughly 84% recorded once. Sequencing was performed on T cells from blood (PBMCs), unsorted or a sorted subset (not recorded which), taken before or after yellow fever vaccination (not recorded which). The receptors originated from a female donor who received the yellow fever vaccine. CDR3s include the opening cysteine and the closing phenylalanine or tryptophan. The D gene is left open where the match is weak. Size tells how often a clone was seen (once, few, many) or the class of an expanded clone, and some rows leave it out.

CDR3 length: 14; J gene: TRBJ1-2; clone size: .; V gene: TRBV24-1; D gene: TRBD1; CDR3 protein: CATSSGPQGDGYTF; CDR3 DNA: TGTGCCACCAGTTCGGGACCTCAGGGGGATGGCTACACCTTC
CDR3 length: 15; J gene: TRBJ2-7; clone size: .; V gene: TRBV6-5; D gene: TRBD2; CDR3 protein: CASSYSSGRAPEQYF; CDR3 DNA: TGTGCCAGCAGTTACTCAAGCGGGAGGGCCCCCGAGCAGTACTTC
CDR3 length: 16; J gene: TRBJ1-1; clone size: .; V gene: TRBV15; D gene: .; CDR3 protein: CATSRGVMGTYTEAFF; CDR3 DNA: TGTGCCACCAGCAGAGGGGTGATGGGGACCTACACTGAAGCTTTCTTT
CDR3 length: 14; J gene: TRBJ1-2; clone size: .; V gene: TRBV6-1; D gene: .; CDR3 protein: CASSQEWLNYGYTF; CDR3 DNA: TGTGCCAGCAGTCAAGAATGGTTAAACTATGGCTACACCTTC
CDR3 length: 11; J gene: TRBJ1-5; clone size: .; V gene: TRBV2; D gene: .; CDR3 protein: CASSEGRPQHF; CDR3 DNA: TGTGCCAGCAGTGAGGGGCGACCCCAGCATTTT
CDR3 length: 16; J gene: TRBJ2-7; clone size: .; V gene: TRBV13; D gene: TRBD1; CDR3 protein: CASSASGTGVWGEQYF; CDR3 DNA: TGTGCCAGCAGCGCTTCCGGGACAGGGGTCTGGGGCGAGCAGTACTTC
CDR3 length: 12; J gene: TRBJ2-7; clone size: once; V gene: TRBV10-3; D gene: .; CDR3 protein: CAISERSDEQYF; CDR3 DNA: TGTGCCATCAGTGAACGGAGCGACGAGCAGTACTTC
CDR3 length: 14; J gene: TRBJ2-1; clone size: .; V gene: TRBV12-3/TRBV12-4; D gene: TRBD1; CDR3 protein: CASSIRDSYNEQFF; CDR3 DNA: TGTGCCAGCAGTATCCGGGACAGCTACAATGAGCAGTTCTTC
CDR3 length: 11; J gene: TRBJ2-1; clone size: .; V gene: TRBV3-1; D gene: .; CDR3 protein: CASSRNERQFF; CDR3 DNA: TGTGCCAGCAGCCGGAACGAACGGCAGTTCTTC
CDR3 length: 18; J gene: TRBJ2-3; clone size: .; V gene: TRBV5-1; D gene: TRBD2; CDR3 protein: CASSLALLAGVDTDTQYF; CDR3 DNA: TGCGCCAGCAGCTTGGCCTTGCTAGCGGGAGTTGACACAGATACGCAGTATTTT
CDR3 length: 18; J gene: TRBJ2-1; clone size: .; V gene: TRBV28; D gene: TRBD2; CDR3 protein: CASSPSPGLGSSYNEQFF; CDR3 DNA: TGTGCCAGCAGTCCAAGCCCGGGACTAGGCTCCTCTTACAATGAGCAGTTCTTC
CDR3 length: 14; J gene: TRBJ1-1; clone size: .; V gene: TRBV4-1; D gene: .; CDR3 protein: CASSQEVANTEAFF; CDR3 DNA: TGCGCCAGCAGCCAAGAAGTCGCGAACACTGAAGCTTTCTTT
CDR3 length: 15; J gene: TRBJ2-1; clone size: .; V gene: TRBV4-2; D gene: .; CDR3 protein: CASSRYGMSDNEQFF; CDR3 DNA: TGTGCCAGCAGCCGATACGGAATGTCCGACAATGAGCAGTTCTTC
CDR3 length: 15; J gene: TRBJ1-5; clone size: .; V gene: TRBV5-1; D gene: TRBD1; CDR3 protein: CASSLTGQLNQPQHF; CDR3 DNA: TGCGCCAGCAGCCTAACGGGACAGTTAAATCAGCCCCAGCATTTT
CDR3 length: 13; J gene: TRBJ1-6; clone size: .; V gene: TRBV6-1; D gene: .; CDR3 protein: CASRGLRESPLHF; CDR3 DNA: TGTGCCAGCAGGGGGCTGCGGGAGTCACCCCTCCACTTT
CDR3 length: 15; J gene: TRBJ2-5; clone size: .; V gene: TRBV15; D gene: .; CDR3 protein: CATSSGFRGQETQYF; CDR3 DNA: TGTGCCACCAGCAGCGGGTTCCGGGGACAAGAGACCCAGTACTTC
CDR3 length: 15; J gene: TRBJ2-3; clone size: .; V gene: TRBV2; D gene: TRBD2; CDR3 protein: CASGKAGANTDTQYF; CDR3 DNA: TGTGCCAGCGGAAAAGCGGGGGCCAACACAGATACGCAGTATTTT
CDR3 length: 16; J gene: TRBJ1-1; clone size: few; V gene: TRBV5-1; D gene: .; CDR3 protein: CASSLNPGQASTEAFF; CDR3 DNA: TGCGCCAGCAGCTTGAACCCCGGCCAGGCGAGCACTGAAGCTTTCTTT
CDR3 length: 13; J gene: TRBJ2-5; clone size: .; V gene: TRBV11-1; D gene: .; CDR3 protein: CASSLSSKETQYF; CDR3 DNA: TGTGCCAGCAGCCTCTCTTCGAAGGAGACCCAGTACTTC
CDR3 length: 16; J gene: TRBJ2-1; clone size: .; V gene: TRBV10-3; D gene: .; CDR3 protein: CATAHNRAIKNNEQFF; CDR3 DNA: TGTGCCACAGCACACAACCGCGCAATTAAAAACAATGAGCAGTTCTTC
CDR3 length: 15; J gene: TRBJ2-1; clone size: .; V gene: TRBV20-1; D gene: TRBD2; CDR3 protein: CSASPRGGLNNEQFF; CDR3 DNA: TGCAGTGCTAGCCCCCGGGGGGGCCTGAACAATGAGCAGTTCTTC
CDR3 length: 16; J gene: TRBJ1-1; clone size: .; V gene: TRBV4-1; D gene: .; CDR3 protein: CASSQGVRGSGTEAFF; CDR3 DNA: TGCGCCAGCAGCCAAGGTGTTCGAGGAAGCGGGACTGAAGCTTTCTTT
CDR3 length: 15; J gene: TRBJ1-5; clone size: once; V gene: TRBV4-1; D gene: .; CDR3 protein: CASSQEGAGNQPQHF; CDR3 DNA: TGCGCCAGCAGCCAAGAGGGAGCGGGCAATCAGCCCCAGCATTTT
CDR3 length: 12; J gene: TRBJ2-3; clone size: .; V gene: TRBV29-1; D gene: .; CDR3 protein: CSVEEASDTQYF; CDR3 DNA: TGCAGCGTTGAAGAAGCGTCAGATACGCAGTATTTT
CDR3 length: 15; J gene: TRBJ1-1; clone size: .; V gene: TRBV2; D gene: .; CDR3 protein: CASSEGLTLTTEAFF; CDR3 DNA: TGTGCCAGCAGTGAAGGGCTCACCTTGACCACTGAAGCTTTCTTT
CDR3 length: 18; J gene: TRBJ1-5; clone size: .; V gene: TRBV10-3; D gene: .; CDR3 protein: CAISESWQAIGLNQPQHF; CDR3 DNA: TGTGCCATCAGTGAGTCTTGGCAGGCAATAGGCCTTAATCAGCCCCAGCATTTT